This is a list of T cell receptor beta chains from one sample in a study of blood T cell repertoires in COVID-19. Sequencing used immunoSEQ multiplex PCR; TCRdb keeps in-frame clones, though not all of them. The sample holds over 100,000 clones, less than 85% seen once. Sequencing input: peripheral blood. The receptors were sampled from an older woman with acute or convalescent COVID-19. CDR3s include the opening cysteine and the closing phenylalanine or tryptophan. A clone size is listed for some rows: how often the clone was seen (once, few, many), or a class if it is expanded.

cdr3_aa: CASTEEPNVDYGYTF
v_call: TRBV7-6
j_call: TRBJ1-2
clone_size: -
cdr3_length: 15

cdr3_aa: CAWRDKGVELFF
v_call: TRBV30
j_call: TRBJ2-2
clone_size: -
cdr3_length: 12

cdr3_aa: CASSLLDRGLENIQYF
v_call: TRBV28
j_call: TRBJ2-4
clone_size: -
cdr3_length: 16

cdr3_aa: CASSQDPPRQVTSGNTIYF
v_call: TRBV3-1/TRBV3-2
j_call: TRBJ1-3
clone_size: -
cdr3_length: 19

cdr3_aa: CASSDGQPNTEAFF
v_call: TRBV5-1
j_call: TRBJ1-1
clone_size: -
cdr3_length: 14

cdr3_aa: CASSSRAQETQYF
v_call: TRBV6-5
j_call: TRBJ2-5
clone_size: -
cdr3_length: 13

cdr3_aa: CASSQAGEVLGYTF
v_call: TRBV4-1
j_call: TRBJ1-2
clone_size: -
cdr3_length: 14

cdr3_aa: CASSSQGARYNEQFF
v_call: TRBV7-2
j_call: TRBJ2-1
clone_size: -
cdr3_length: 15

cdr3_aa: CASSQVQGGNQPQHF
v_call: TRBV4-1
j_call: TRBJ1-5
clone_size: few
cdr3_length: 15

cdr3_aa: CASSLGLLSGGQETQYF
v_call: TRBV7-2
j_call: TRBJ2-5
clone_size: few
cdr3_length: 17

cdr3_aa: CASSPPAPGDEQYF
v_call: TRBV18
j_call: TRBJ2-7
clone_size: -
cdr3_length: 14

cdr3_aa: CASSQGGQGIYGYTF
v_call: TRBV4-3
j_call: TRBJ1-2
clone_size: -
cdr3_length: 15

cdr3_aa: CASSFKQGISQPQHF
v_call: TRBV5-6
j_call: TRBJ1-5
clone_size: few
cdr3_length: 15

cdr3_aa: CASREGSSYNEQFF
v_call: TRBV5-6
j_call: TRBJ2-1
clone_size: once
cdr3_length: 14

cdr3_aa: CASSFLTGWDEQFF
v_call: TRBV5-5
j_call: TRBJ2-1
clone_size: -
cdr3_length: 14

cdr3_aa: CASSLALAGGATDTQYF
v_call: TRBV5-1
j_call: TRBJ2-3
clone_size: -
cdr3_length: 17

cdr3_aa: CASSFRETQYF
v_call: TRBV28
j_call: TRBJ2-5
clone_size: -
cdr3_length: 11

cdr3_aa: CASSDTSGSKRDTQYF
v_call: TRBV5-6
j_call: TRBJ2-3
clone_size: few
cdr3_length: 16

cdr3_aa: CASSQIQPPPETGCYNYGYTF
v_call: TRBV23-1
j_call: TRBJ1-2
clone_size: -
cdr3_length: 21

cdr3_aa: CASNQETDGYTF
v_call: TRBV2
j_call: TRBJ1-2
clone_size: -
cdr3_length: 12

cdr3_aa: CASSLARGETQYF
v_call: TRBV7-9
j_call: TRBJ2-5
clone_size: -
cdr3_length: 13

cdr3_aa: CASTPDAGNEQYF
v_call: TRBV19
j_call: TRBJ2-7
clone_size: -
cdr3_length: 13

cdr3_aa: CASSQGGDETQYF
v_call: TRBV5-1
j_call: TRBJ2-5
clone_size: -
cdr3_length: 13

cdr3_aa: CASSIAEGVYGYTF
v_call: TRBV19
j_call: TRBJ1-2
clone_size: -
cdr3_length: 14

cdr3_aa: CASSLTGYGYTF
v_call: TRBV5-4
j_call: TRBJ1-2
clone_size: -
cdr3_length: 12

cdr3_aa: CASTGGTESNQPQHF
v_call: TRBV10-1
j_call: TRBJ1-5
clone_size: few
cdr3_length: 15

cdr3_aa: CTSRGTEAFF
v_call: TRBV20-1
j_call: TRBJ1-1
clone_size: once
cdr3_length: 10

cdr3_aa: CASSGQLGTEAFF
v_call: TRBV9
j_call: TRBJ1-1
clone_size: -
cdr3_length: 13

cdr3_aa: CASRRDRSYNEQFF
v_call: TRBV6-5
j_call: TRBJ2-1
clone_size: -
cdr3_length: 14

cdr3_aa: CASSLVPGTDSPLHF
v_call: TRBV5-4
j_call: TRBJ1-6
clone_size: -
cdr3_length: 15

cdr3_aa: CASNSGGAGETQYF
v_call: TRBV19
j_call: TRBJ2-5
clone_size: -
cdr3_length: 14

cdr3_aa: CASSLEGTSGSSEQFF
v_call: TRBV11-3
j_call: TRBJ2-1
clone_size: -
cdr3_length: 16

cdr3_aa: CASSFRGGETQYF
v_call: TRBV28
j_call: TRBJ2-5
clone_size: -
cdr3_length: 13

cdr3_aa: CASRTGGEKLFF
v_call: TRBV2
j_call: TRBJ1-4
clone_size: -
cdr3_length: 12

cdr3_aa: CASSLTGYTEAFF
v_call: TRBV6-5
j_call: TRBJ1-1
clone_size: -
cdr3_length: 13

cdr3_aa: CASSLRSYNEQFF
v_call: TRBV7-2
j_call: TRBJ2-1
clone_size: -
cdr3_length: 13

cdr3_aa: CASSPDYGTDTQYF
v_call: TRBV5-6
j_call: TRBJ2-3
clone_size: -
cdr3_length: 14

cdr3_aa: CASSLSRSGNNEQFF
v_call: TRBV7-3
j_call: TRBJ2-1
clone_size: -
cdr3_length: 15

cdr3_aa: CTNQTKEEFF
v_call: TRBV1
j_call: TRBJ2-1
clone_size: -
cdr3_length: 10

cdr3_aa: CASSPAGRGTNTEAFF
v_call: TRBV5-4
j_call: TRBJ1-1
clone_size: -
cdr3_length: 16

cdr3_aa: CSAMTVSSYNEQFF
v_call: TRBV29-1
j_call: TRBJ2-1
clone_size: -
cdr3_length: 14

cdr3_aa: CASSAYFQSSTDTQYF
v_call: TRBV7-2
j_call: TRBJ2-3
clone_size: -
cdr3_length: 16

cdr3_aa: CAISTTTSGRPNTGELFF
v_call: TRBV10-3
j_call: TRBJ2-2
clone_size: -
cdr3_length: 18

cdr3_aa: CASSQDNTGWNEQYF
v_call: TRBV4-3
j_call: TRBJ2-7
clone_size: -
cdr3_length: 15

cdr3_aa: CASSFEDTQYF
v_call: TRBV3-1/TRBV3-2
j_call: TRBJ2-3
clone_size: -
cdr3_length: 11

cdr3_aa: CASSSAPASERLAGELFF
v_call: TRBV9
j_call: TRBJ2-2
clone_size: -
cdr3_length: 18

cdr3_aa: CASSFSGSPEAFF
v_call: TRBV28
j_call: TRBJ1-1
clone_size: once
cdr3_length: 13

cdr3_aa: CASRRDRVVHEQYF
v_call: TRBV2
j_call: TRBJ2-7
clone_size: -
cdr3_length: 14